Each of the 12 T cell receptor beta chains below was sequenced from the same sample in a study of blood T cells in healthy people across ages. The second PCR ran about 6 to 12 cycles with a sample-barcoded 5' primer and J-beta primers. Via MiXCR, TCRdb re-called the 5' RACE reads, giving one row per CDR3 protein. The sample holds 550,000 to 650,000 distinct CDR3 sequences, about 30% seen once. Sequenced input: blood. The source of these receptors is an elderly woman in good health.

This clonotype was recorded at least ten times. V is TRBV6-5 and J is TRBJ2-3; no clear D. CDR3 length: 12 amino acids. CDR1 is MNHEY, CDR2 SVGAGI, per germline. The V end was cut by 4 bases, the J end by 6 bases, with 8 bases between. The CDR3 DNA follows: TGTGCCAGCAGTTGGTATGGGGATACGCAGTATTTT. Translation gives CASSWYGDTQYF.

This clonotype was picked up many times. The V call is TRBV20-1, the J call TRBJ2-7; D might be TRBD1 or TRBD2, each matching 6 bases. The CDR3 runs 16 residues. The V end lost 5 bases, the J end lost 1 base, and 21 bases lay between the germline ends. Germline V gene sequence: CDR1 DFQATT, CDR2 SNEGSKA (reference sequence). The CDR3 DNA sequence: TGCAGTGCTCCGACAGGAGGGTTACAAGATTCCTACGAGCAGTACTTC. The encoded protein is CSAPTGGLQDSYEQYF.

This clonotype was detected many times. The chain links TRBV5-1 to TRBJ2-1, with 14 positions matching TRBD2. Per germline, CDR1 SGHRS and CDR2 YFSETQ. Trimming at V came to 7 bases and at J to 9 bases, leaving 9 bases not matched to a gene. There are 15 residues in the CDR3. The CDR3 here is CASRRGTSGGSEQFF. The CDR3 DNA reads TGCGCCAGCCGTCGTGGGACTAGCGGGGGCAGTGAGCAGTTCTTC.

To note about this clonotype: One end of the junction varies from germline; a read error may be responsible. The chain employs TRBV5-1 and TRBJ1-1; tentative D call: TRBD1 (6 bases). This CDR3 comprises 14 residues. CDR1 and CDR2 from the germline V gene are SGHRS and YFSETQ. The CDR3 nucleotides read TGCGCCAGCAGCTTGTTGGGGGCCAACACTGAAACTTTCTTT. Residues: CASSLLGANTETFF.

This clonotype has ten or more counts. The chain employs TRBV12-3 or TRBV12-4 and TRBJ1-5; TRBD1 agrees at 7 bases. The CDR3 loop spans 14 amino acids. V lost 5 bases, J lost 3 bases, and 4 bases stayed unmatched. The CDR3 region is CASSATGNNQPQHF. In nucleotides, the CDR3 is TGTGCCAGCAGTGCGACAGGGAACAATCAGCCCCAGCATTTT.

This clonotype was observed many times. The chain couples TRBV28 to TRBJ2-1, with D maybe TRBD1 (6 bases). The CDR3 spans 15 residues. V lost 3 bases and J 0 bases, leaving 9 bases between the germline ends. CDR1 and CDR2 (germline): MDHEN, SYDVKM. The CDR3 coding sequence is TGTGCCAGCAGTTTGGACAGAAACTCCTACAATGAGCAGTTCTTC. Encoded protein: CASSLDRNSYNEQFF.

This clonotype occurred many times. CDR3 protein: CASLETVQETQYF. CDR3 nucleotide sequence: TGCGCCAGCCTAGAGACAGTTCAAGAGACCCAGTACTTC. The rearrangement links TRBV10-2 to TRBJ2-5; tentative D call: TRBD1 (5 bases). The CDR3 contains 13 residues. The V and J ends lost 8 bases and 2 bases respectively, with 12 bases between them. CDR1 WSHSY and CDR2 SAAADI come from the germline V gene.

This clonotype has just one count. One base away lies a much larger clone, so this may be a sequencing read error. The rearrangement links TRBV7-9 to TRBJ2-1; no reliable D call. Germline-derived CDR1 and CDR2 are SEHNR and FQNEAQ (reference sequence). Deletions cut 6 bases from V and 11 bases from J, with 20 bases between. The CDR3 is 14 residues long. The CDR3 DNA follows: TGTGCCAGCAGTGTCGGATCAAACCAGTACAAGCAGTTCTTC. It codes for CASSVGSNQYKQFF.

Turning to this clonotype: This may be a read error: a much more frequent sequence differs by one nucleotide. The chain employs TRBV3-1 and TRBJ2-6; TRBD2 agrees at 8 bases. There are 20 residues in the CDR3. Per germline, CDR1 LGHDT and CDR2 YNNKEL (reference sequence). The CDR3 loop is CASSPSRGGLFVAGANVRTF. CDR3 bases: TGTGCCAGCAGCCCGTCCCGGGGGGGCCTATTCGTTGCTGGGGCCAACGTCCGGACTTTC.

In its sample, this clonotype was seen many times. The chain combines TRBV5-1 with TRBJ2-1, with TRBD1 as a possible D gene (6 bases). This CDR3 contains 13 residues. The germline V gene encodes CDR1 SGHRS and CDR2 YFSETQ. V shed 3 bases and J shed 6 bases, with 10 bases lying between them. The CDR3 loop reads CASSSPGANEQFF. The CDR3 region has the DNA TGCGCCAGCAGCTCCCCAGGGGCCAATGAGCAGTTCTTC.

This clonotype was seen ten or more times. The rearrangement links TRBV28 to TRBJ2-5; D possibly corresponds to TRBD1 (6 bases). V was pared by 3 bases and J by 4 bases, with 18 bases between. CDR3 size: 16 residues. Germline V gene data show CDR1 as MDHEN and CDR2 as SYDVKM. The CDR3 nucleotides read TGTGCCAGCAGTTTCCCGATTGCAGGGGCCGCAGAGACCCAGTACTTC. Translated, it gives CASSFPIAGAAETQYF.

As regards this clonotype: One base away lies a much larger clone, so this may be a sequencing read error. This chain's CDR3 is CREGGQDNGYTF. The DNA of the CDR3 is TGCAGGGAAGGAGGGCAGGACAACGGCTACACCTTC. This chain uses TRBV29-1 with TRBJ1-2; a weak D match, TRBD1 (5 bases). This CDR3 has 12 amino acids. CDR1 and CDR2 from the germline V gene are SQVTM and ANQGSEA.